These T cell receptor beta chains were read from a single sample in a study of blood T cells in healthy people across ages. TCRdb processed the 5' RACE reads anew with MiXCR; each CDR3 protein has one entry. The table lists fewer than 2 million distinct CDR3 sequences, about 39% of them singletons, with under 25% in the top ten. The specimen sequenced was blood. The receptors were sampled from a human donor in good health. The conserved cysteine and the conserved F or W are not part of the CDR3 here. The order of the fields is CDR3 protein, J gene, V gene.

CDR3 protein: ASSSLGTGNTEAF
J gene: TRBJ1-1
V gene: TRBV7-2

CDR3 protein: ASSLVAGTFVSGANVLT
J gene: TRBJ2-6
V gene: TRBV11-1

CDR3 protein: ASSLGRLFGYT
J gene: TRBJ1-2
V gene: TRBV12-3/TRBV12-4

CDR3 protein: ASSYAREGVGYT
J gene: TRBJ1-2
V gene: TRBV12-3/TRBV12-4

CDR3 protein: ASSPTEPGTASYEQY
J gene: TRBJ2-7
V gene: TRBV4-3

CDR3 protein: SVEGRGGNQPQH
J gene: TRBJ1-5
V gene: TRBV29-1

CDR3 protein: SAQQSNQPQH
J gene: TRBJ1-5
V gene: TRBV20-1

CDR3 protein: ASSGVGRETQY
J gene: TRBJ2-5
V gene: TRBV12-3/TRBV12-4

CDR3 protein: SVETGISSYEQY
J gene: TRBJ2-7
V gene: TRBV29-1

CDR3 protein: ASSEAGGLLDGYT
J gene: TRBJ1-2
V gene: TRBV25-1

CDR3 protein: DTGPAGSYEQY
J gene: TRBJ2-7
V gene: TRBV10-3

CDR3 protein: ASSLTGGTSYGYT
J gene: TRBJ1-2
V gene: TRBV7-3

CDR3 protein: ASSLFVREANEKLF
J gene: TRBJ1-4
V gene: TRBV28

CDR3 protein: SARLAGGSSSYNEQY
J gene: -
V gene: TRBV29-1

CDR3 protein: ASSVGDSRLSKEMNTEAF
J gene: TRBJ1-1
V gene: TRBV9

CDR3 protein: ASSLGPGQPINEKLF
J gene: TRBJ1-4
V gene: TRBV5-1

CDR3 protein: ASSSAPTAGMNTQY
J gene: TRBJ2-3
V gene: TRBV7-9

CDR3 protein: ASGTGDNNRPQH
J gene: TRBJ1-5
V gene: TRBV19